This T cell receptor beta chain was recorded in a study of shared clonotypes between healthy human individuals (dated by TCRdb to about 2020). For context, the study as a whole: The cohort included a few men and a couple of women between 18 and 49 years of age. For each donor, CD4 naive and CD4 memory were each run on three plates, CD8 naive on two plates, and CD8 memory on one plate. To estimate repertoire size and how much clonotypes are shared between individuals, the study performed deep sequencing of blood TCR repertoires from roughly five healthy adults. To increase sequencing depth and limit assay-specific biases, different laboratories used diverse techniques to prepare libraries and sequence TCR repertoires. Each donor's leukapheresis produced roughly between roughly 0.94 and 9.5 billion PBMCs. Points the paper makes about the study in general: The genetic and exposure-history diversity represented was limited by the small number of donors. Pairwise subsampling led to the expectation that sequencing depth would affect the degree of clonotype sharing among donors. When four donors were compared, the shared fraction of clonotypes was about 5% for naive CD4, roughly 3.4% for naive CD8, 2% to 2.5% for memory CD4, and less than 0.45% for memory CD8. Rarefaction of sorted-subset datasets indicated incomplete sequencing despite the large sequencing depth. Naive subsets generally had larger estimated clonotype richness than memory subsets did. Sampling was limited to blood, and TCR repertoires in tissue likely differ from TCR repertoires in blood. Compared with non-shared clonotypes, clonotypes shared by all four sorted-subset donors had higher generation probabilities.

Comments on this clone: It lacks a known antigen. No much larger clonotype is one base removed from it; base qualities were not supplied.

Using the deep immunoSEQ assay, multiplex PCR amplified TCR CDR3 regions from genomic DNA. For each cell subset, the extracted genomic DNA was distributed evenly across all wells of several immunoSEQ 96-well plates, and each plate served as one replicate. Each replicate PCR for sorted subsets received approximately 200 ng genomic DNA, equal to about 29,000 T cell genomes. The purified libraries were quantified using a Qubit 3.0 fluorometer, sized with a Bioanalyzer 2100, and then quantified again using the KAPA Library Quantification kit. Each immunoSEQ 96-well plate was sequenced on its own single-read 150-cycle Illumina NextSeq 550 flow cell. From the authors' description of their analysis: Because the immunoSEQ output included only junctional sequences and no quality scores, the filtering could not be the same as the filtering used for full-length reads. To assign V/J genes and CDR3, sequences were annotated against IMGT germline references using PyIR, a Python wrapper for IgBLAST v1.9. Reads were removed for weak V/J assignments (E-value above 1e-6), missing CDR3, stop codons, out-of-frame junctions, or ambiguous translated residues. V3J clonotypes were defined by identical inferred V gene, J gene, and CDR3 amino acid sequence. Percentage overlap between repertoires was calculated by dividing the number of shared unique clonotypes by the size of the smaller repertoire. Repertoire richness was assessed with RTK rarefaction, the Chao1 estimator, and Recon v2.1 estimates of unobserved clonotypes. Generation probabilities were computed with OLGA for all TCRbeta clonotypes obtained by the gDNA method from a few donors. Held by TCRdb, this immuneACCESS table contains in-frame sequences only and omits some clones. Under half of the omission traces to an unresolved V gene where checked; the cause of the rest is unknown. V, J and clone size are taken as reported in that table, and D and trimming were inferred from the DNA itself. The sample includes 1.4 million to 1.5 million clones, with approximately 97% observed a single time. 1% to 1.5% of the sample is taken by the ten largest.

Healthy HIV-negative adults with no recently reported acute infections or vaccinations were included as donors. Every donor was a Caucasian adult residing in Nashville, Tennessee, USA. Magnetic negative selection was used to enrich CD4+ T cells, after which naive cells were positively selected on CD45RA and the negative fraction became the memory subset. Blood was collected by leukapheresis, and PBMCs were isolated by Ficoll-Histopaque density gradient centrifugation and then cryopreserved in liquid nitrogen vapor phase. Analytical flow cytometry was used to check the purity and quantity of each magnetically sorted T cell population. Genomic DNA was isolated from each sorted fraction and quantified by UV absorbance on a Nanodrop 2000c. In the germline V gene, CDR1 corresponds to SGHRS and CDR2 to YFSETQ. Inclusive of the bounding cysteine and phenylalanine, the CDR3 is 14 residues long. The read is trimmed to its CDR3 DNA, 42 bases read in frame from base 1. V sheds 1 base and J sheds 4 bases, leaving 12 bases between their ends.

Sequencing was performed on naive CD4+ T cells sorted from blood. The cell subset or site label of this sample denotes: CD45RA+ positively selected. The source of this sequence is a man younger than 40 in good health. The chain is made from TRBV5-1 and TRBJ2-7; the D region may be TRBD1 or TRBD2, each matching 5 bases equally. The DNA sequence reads TGCGCCAGCAGCTTGAACGGGGCGACTTACGAGCAGTACTTC. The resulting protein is CASSLNGATYEQYF.